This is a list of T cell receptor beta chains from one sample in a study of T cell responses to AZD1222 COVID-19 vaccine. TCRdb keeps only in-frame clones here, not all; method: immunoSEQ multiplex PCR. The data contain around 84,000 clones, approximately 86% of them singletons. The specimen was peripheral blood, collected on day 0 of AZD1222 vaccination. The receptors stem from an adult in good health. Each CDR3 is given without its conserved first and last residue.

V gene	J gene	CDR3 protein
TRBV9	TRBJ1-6	ASTGGATGSPLH
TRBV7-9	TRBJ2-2	ASSTTTGAGGELF
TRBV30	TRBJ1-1	AWSVGQGGEAF
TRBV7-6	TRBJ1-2	ASSSGQGGNYGYT
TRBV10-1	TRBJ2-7	ASSGGTAGPPYEQY
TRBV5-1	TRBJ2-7	ASSLTNGYEQY
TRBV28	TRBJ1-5	ASRDRQGSNQPQH
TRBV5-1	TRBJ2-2	ASSLEGSGYTGELF
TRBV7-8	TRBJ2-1	ASSLTYSRQF
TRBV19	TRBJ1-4	ASSMGLQGAQKLF
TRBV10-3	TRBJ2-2	AISGLGPTGELF
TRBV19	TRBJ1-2	ASSSPNMGRGGYGYT
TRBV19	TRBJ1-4	ASSNRATNEKLF
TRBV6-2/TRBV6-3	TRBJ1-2	ASTPGRVYGYT
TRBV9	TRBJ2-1	ASSREHNEQF
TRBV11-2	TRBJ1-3	ASSLDHPDSGNTIY
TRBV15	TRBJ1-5	ATSRDKGSNQPQH
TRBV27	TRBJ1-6	ASSPPPGGIRSPLH
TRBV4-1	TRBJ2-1	ASSRSAADEQF
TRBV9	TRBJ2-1	ASSVATGTGASSYNEQF
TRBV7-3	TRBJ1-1	ASSVDPNTEAF
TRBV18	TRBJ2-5	ASSLGQSQETQY
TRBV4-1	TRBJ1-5	ASSQDQGMRNQPQH
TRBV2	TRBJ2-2	ASRQSGWGRQPGELF
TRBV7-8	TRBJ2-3	ASSHDRGPYGADTQY
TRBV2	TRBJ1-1	ASSEAGQGRTEAF
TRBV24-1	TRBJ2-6	ATSPSGANVLT
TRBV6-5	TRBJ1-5	ASSYEEGSNQPQH
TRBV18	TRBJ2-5	ASSPSRGTQETQY
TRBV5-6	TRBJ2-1	ASSPLQGSGGEQF
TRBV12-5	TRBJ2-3	ASARGATGDTQY
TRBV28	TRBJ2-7	ASSLLPESQGYEQY
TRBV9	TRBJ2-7	ASSVSGTGGNEQY
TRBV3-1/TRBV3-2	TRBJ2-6	ASSQYRGNSGANVLT
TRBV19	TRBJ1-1	ASSIPHPRGGRGTEAF